At least ten counts were recorded for the clone carrying this T cell receptor (beta chain). Its antigen remains unknown. V was trimmed by 4 bases and J by 2 bases, leaving 11 bases between them. The CDR3 runs 15 residues. CDR1 and CDR2 from the germline V gene are SGHTA and FQGTGA. The record originates from a study of T cell repertoires in cytomegalovirus infection. Overall study: From public TCR beta signatures came an indication of both CMV infection and matching HLA type.

Study-wide findings and caveats: CMV carriers with the relevant HLA were identified by cumulative public TCR beta family frequency. What dominated the ex vivo response were HLA-C-restricted CMV-specific TCR beta clonotypes.

TCRdb reprocessed the reads with MiXCR, giving one entry per CDR3 protein. The sample records about 460,000 distinct CDR3 sequences, approximately 11% being singletons. The source is a human donor in good health (CMV status not recorded). Some clones in this sample may be carry-over from other donors' samples. The chain links TRBV7-3 to TRBJ2-2; maybe TRBD2 (7 bases). Material for sequencing was PBMCs. The CDR3 loop reads CASSWGGTNTGELFF. Here the CDR3 DNA reads TGTGCCAGCAGCTGGGGGGGGACAAACACCGGGGAGCTGTTTTTT.